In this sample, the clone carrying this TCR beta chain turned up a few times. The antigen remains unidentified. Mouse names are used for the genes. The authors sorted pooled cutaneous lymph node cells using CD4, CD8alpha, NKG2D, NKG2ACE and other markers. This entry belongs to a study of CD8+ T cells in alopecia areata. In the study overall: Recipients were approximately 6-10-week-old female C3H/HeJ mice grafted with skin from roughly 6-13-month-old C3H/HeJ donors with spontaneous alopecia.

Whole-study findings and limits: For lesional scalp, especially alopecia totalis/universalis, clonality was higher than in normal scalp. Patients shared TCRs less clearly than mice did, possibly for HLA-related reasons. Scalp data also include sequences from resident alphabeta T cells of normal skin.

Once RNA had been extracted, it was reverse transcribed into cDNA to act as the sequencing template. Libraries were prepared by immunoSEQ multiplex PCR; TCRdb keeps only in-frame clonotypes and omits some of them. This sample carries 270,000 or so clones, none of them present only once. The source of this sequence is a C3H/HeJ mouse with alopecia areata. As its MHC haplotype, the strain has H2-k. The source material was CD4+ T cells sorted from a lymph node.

The part of the CDR3 DNA that was read is TGTGCCAGCGCAGGGTGGGAAGAC. Encoded protein: CASAGWED. The whole CDR3 sequence is CASAGWEDTQYF. The chain uses TRBV19 and TRBJ2-5; D might be TRBD1 (5 bases). The read terminates 4 residues before the CDR3 end, so the remaining end is supplied by the germline J gene. The CDR3 runs 12 residues. Germline V gene lookup returns CDR1 FNHDT and CDR2 SITEND (reference sequence).